The clone carrying this T cell receptor (beta chain) was recorded a few times. The target antigen is unknown. The data derive from a study of T-cell reconstitution after alpha-beta-depleted transplantation in children. There are 15 residues in the CDR3. CDR1 is DFQATT, CDR2 SNEGSKA, per germline (reference sequence). After removal of 3 bases from V and 8 bases from J, the junction contained 11 bases not matched to a gene. Unique molecular identifiers featured in how the TCRbeta library was prepared. MiXCR, applied by TCRdb to the PCR reads, yields one record per CDR3 protein. The table includes hundreds of thousands of distinct CDR3 sequences, 10% to 15% detected once. The study, taken as a whole, reports: Some patients' high day-60 TCRbeta diversity was attributed to recipient cells surviving conditioning. Alpha-beta T cells present about two months after transplant were reported to originate from several hundred expanded graft clones. One year post-transplant, T-cell counts and diversity were largely derived from T cells produced anew.

Specimen: PBMCs, collected before TCRalphabeta/CD19-depleted stem cell transplant. The chain joins TRBV20-1 to TRBJ2-1; 9 positions agree with TRBD2. The TCR originated in a girl aged 2 to 10 with congenital amegakaryocytic thrombocytopenia, due to receive a stem cell transplant. In DNA, the CDR3 is TGCAGTGCTAGTGCTTTAGCGGGAGTATTCTATGAGCAGTTCTTC. This translates into CSASALAGVFYEQFF.